This T cell receptor beta chain appears in the sequencing data of a study of blood T cell repertoires in COVID-19. Clones were sequenced by immunoSEQ multiplex PCR, and TCRdb holds only the in-frame ones, with some missing. This table holds 150,000 or so clones, over 75% found once. Individuals drawn from 24 US areas were about 18 to 100 years old. The CDR3 loop spans 16 amino acids. Sequencing was carried out using PBMCs or T cells enriched from blood (not recorded which). The TCR sequence derives from a man aged 40-55 years who had recovered from COVID-19. The chain recombines TRBV21-1 with TRBJ2-3; the table names TRBD2, a call not compared with the DNA. TRBV21-1 is noted as a pseudogene. The CDR3 DNA sequence: TGTGCCAGCAGCAAGGGTGGGACTAGCGGGGGCTCCGCGCAGTATTTT. Residues: CASSKGGTSGGSAQYF.